This record covers a single T cell receptor beta chain. A library of TCRbeta sequences, prepared with unique molecular identifiers, was generated. Each CDR3 protein gets one entry after TCRdb re-called the PCR reads with MiXCR. This sample carries 250,000 to 350,000 distinct CDR3 sequences, 9.5% to 10% of them seen once, and the ten largest clones take 10%. This specimen belongs to a study of T-cell reconstitution after alpha-beta-depleted transplantation in children. Germline V gene data show CDR1 as ENHRY and CDR2 as SYGVKD. Trimming shortened V by 10 bases and J by 0 bases, and 14 bases separated the two germline ends. The CDR3 extends over 14 amino acids.

The rearrangement joins TRBV10-3 to TRBJ2-3; D is unresolved. This receptor was identified in a human donor who donated a stem cell graft to a child with SCID. The sample was PBMCs from the stem cell graft donor, taken from the stem cell graft. Here the CDR3 reads CASDTGESTDTQYF. DNA of the CDR3: TGTGCCAGCGACACGGGTGAAAGCACAGATACGCAGTATTTT.